Sequencing of this T cell receptor (beta chain) was carried out in a study of shared clonotypes between healthy human individuals (dated by TCRdb to 2018 to 2021). Describing the broader study: A couple of women and three men aged 18 to 49 years were included in the cohort. For each donor, CD4 naive and CD4 memory were each given three plates, CD8 naive was given two plates, and CD8 memory was given one plate. Blood TCR repertoires of about five healthy adults were deeply sequenced to estimate repertoire size and the extent of clonotype sharing between individuals. Libraries were prepared and TCR repertoires were sequenced by different laboratories using diverse techniques, in order to increase sequencing depth and limit assay-specific biases. Per donor, leukapheresis produced somewhere between about 0.8 and 9 billion PBMCs. Summary of the overall study and its limitations: Larger estimated clonotype richness was generally found for naive subsets than for memory subsets. The genetic and exposure-history diversity represented was limited by the small number of donors. Pairwise subsampling indicated that sequencing depth was expected to affect the degree of clonotype sharing among donors. Across a few donors, around 5.4% of naive CD4, over 3% of naive CD8, approximately 2.5% of memory CD4, and roughly 0.41% of memory CD8 clonotypes were shared. Compared with non-shared clonotypes, clonotypes shared by all four sorted-subset donors had higher generation probabilities. Sampling was restricted to blood, and TCR repertoires in tissue are likely to differ from TCR repertoires in blood. Even with the large sequencing depth, rarefaction of the sorted-subset datasets indicated that sequencing was incomplete.

A note on this clone: No cognate antigen has been identified for it. It has no much larger one-base neighbor in the sample; base qualities were not kept.

Donors were healthy HIV-negative adults with no recently reported acute infections or vaccinations. Only Caucasian adults living in Nashville, Tennessee, USA were represented among the donors. CD4+ T cells were enriched by magnetic negative selection, after which naive cells were positively selected on CD45RA and the negative fraction was taken as the memory subset. Blood was obtained by leukapheresis, after which PBMCs were separated by Ficoll-Histopaque density gradient centrifugation and cryopreserved in liquid nitrogen vapor phase. Analytical flow cytometry was used to check the purity and quantity of each magnetically sorted T cell population. From each sorted fraction, genomic DNA was isolated and quantified by UV absorbance on a Nanodrop 2000c. Using the deep immunoSEQ assay, TCR CDR3 regions were amplified from genomic DNA by multiplex PCR. Extracted genomic DNA from each cell subset was distributed evenly across all wells of several immunoSEQ 96-well plates, and each plate was treated as a replicate. For sorted subsets, each replicate PCR was loaded with approximately 0.2 ug genomic DNA, equivalent to approximately 27,000 T cell genomes. Purified libraries were quantified with a Qubit 3.0 fluorometer, sized on a Bioanalyzer 2100, and re-quantified with the KAPA Library Quantification kit. Every immunoSEQ 96-well plate was sequenced on a separate single-read 150-cycle Illumina NextSeq 550 flow cell. From the authors' description of their analysis: Because the immunoSEQ output included only junctional sequences and no quality scores, the filtering could not be the same as the filtering used for full-length reads. Sequences were annotated with PyIR, a Python wrapper for IgBLAST v1.9, and V/J genes and CDR3 were assigned using IMGT germline references. Reads were filtered out if the reads had weak V/J assignments (E-value above 1e-6), no CDR3, stop codons, out-of-frame junctions, or ambiguous translated residues. V3J clonotypes were defined as sequences sharing an identical inferred V gene, J gene, and CDR3 amino acid sequence. Percentage overlap between repertoires was computed as shared unique clonotypes divided by the size of the smaller repertoire. Richness of each repertoire was evaluated using RTK rarefaction, the Chao1 estimator, and Recon v2.1 estimates of unobserved clonotypes. OLGA was used to compute generation probabilities for all TCRbeta clonotypes that the gDNA method yielded from several donors. TCRdb mirrors the immuneACCESS table, restricted to in-frame sequences. Some clones are absent from its copies; in checked studies, under half trace to an unresolved V gene, and the reason for the others is unknown. That table furnishes V, J and clone size, whereas the DNA furnished D and trimming. The sample data list roughly 2.6 million clones, and around 94% of these were observed just once. The ten largest clones take up over 0.12% of the sample.

Sequenced: naive CD4+ T cells sorted from blood. The label giving this sample's cell subset or site can be read as: CD45RA+ positively selected. The TCR comes from a man younger than 35 in good health.

At the DNA level, the sequence is TGCGCCAGCAGCTTGGGGCCTATAGGGACAGGGTCTTACGAGCAGTACTTC. Its protein reads: CASSLGPIGTGSYEQYF. The V and J genes are TRBV5-1 and TRBJ2-7; 9 middle bases align to TRBD1. Trimming leaves V shorter by 0 bases and J shorter by 4 bases, with the junction holding 11 bases beyond the gene matches. The CDR3 numbers 17 residues from cysteine through phenylalanine. The kept DNA is CDR3 alone, 51 bases in frame from the first base. CDR1 is given as SGHRS and CDR2 as YFSETQ, both from the germline V gene.